Sequencing of this TCR beta chain was carried out in a study of technical replicates of blood from a handful of donors. This clone was picked up one time. Produced via immunoSEQ multiplex PCR; TCRdb's table is partial and in-frame only. The sample lists 65,000 to 80,000 clones, roughly 96% occurring once. Germline values: CDR1 SGHTA, CDR2 FQGNSA. The trim removed 5 bases at V and 1 base at J, leaving 4 bases unmatched. This CDR3 spans 14 amino acids. The chain couples TRBV7-2 to TRBJ2-5; 7 bases match TRBD1. Sequenced material: T cells isolated from PBMCs. The clonotype comes from a human donor in good health. CDR3: CASSLNRGQETQYF. The CDR3 nucleotides are TGTGCCAGCAGCCTAAACAGGGGCCAAGAGACCCAGTACTTC.